Following are 10 T cell receptor beta chains from one sample sequenced in a study of CD8 T cells in ankylosing spondylitis. General study findings and limits: There was a TCR beta motif, made of eight highly homologous variants, that appeared characteristic of ankylosing spondylitis blood.

Their antigens are not known. TCRdb re-derived calls from the 5' RACE reads in MiXCR, one entry per CDR3 protein. The profile shows roughly 490,000 distinct CDR3 sequences, 5.3% of them singletons. The sample taken for sequencing was blood, either unsorted or a sorted T cell fraction (not recorded which). The receptors were sampled from a male donor with ankylosing spondylitis.

The sample holds many counts of this clonotype. The chain combines TRBV7-2 with TRBJ2-7, with unresolved D. Trimming removed 6 bases from V and 2 bases from J, with 11 bases in between. The CDR3 sequence is 13 residues long. The germline gives CDR1 SGHTA, CDR2 FQGNSA. CDR3 residues: CASRKAGPYEQYF. As DNA, the CDR3 is TGTGCCAGCAGAAAGGCAGGCCCCTACGAGCAGTACTTC.

This clonotype was seen ten or more times. V and J are TRBV12-3 or TRBV12-4 and TRBJ1-5; D is perhaps TRBD1 (6 bases). V was clipped by 3 bases and J by 1 base, with 7 bases between them. The CDR3 has 14 residues. The CDR3 protein is CASSFQGSNQPQHF. CDR3 bases: TGTGCCAGCAGTTTTCAGGGGAGCAATCAGCCCCAGCATTTT.

This clonotype was seen repeatedly, ten times or more. The chain joins TRBV10-3 to TRBJ1-1; D unclear. Looked up from germline, CDR1 is ENHRY and CDR2 is SYGVKD. The CDR3 extends over 13 amino acids. The germline V and J ends were trimmed by 0 bases and 4 bases, with 6 bases remaining between them. The CDR3 DNA sequence: TGTGCCATCAGTGAGTCATGGCTCACTGAAGCTTTCTTT. Translated: CAISESWLTEAFF.

This clonotype was recorded many times. CDR3 residues: CASSDQGSTYEQYF. For the CDR3, the DNA is TGTGCCAGCAGTGATCAGGGGTCAACTTACGAGCAGTACTTC. The chain has TRBV2 and TRBJ2-7, with D possibly matching TRBD1 (6 bases). Trimming cost V 3 bases and J 4 bases, with 13 bases left between them. The CDR3 is made up of 14 amino acids. CDR1 is SNHLY and CDR2 is FYNNEI in the germline V gene.

This clonotype came up many times. The rearrangement joins TRBV24-1 to TRBJ1-5; D uncertain. Per the germline V gene, CDR1 is KGHDR and CDR2 is SFDVKD. The CDR3 has 15 residues. The ends were cut back, 2 bases at V and 9 bases at J, with 16 bases in the middle. CDR3 sequence: CATSDSVGDHGPQHF. CDR3 nucleotide sequence: TGTGCCACCAGTGATTCGGTAGGCGACCACGGGCCCCAGCATTTT.

This clonotype occurred a few times. This rearrangement joins TRBV7-2 to TRBJ1-5, with D perhaps TRBD1 (5 bases). The CDR3 covers 17 residues. V dropped 2 bases and J dropped 0 bases, with 14 bases sitting between them. Germline V gene sequence: CDR1 SGHTA, CDR2 FQGNSA. The CDR3 sequence is CASSLSGYRTSNQPQHF. The CDR3 DNA reads as TGTGCCAGCAGCTTATCGGGTTACAGGACTAGCAATCAGCCCCAGCATTTT.

The sample holds a few counts of this clonotype. The genes are TRBV12-3 or TRBV12-4 and TRBJ1-2, with D unresolved. There are 11 residues in the CDR3. Trimming stripped 8 bases from V and 8 bases from J, with 12 bases between. CDR3 sequence: CASSMPGGYTF. CDR3 DNA: TGTGCCAGCTCGATGCCGGGGGGCTACACCTTC.

The table lists this clonotype with many counts. The V call is TRBV20-1, the J call TRBJ2-5, with D perhaps assigned TRBD1 or TRBD2 (5 bases each). V gave up 6 bases and J gave up 1 base, with 12 bases separating them. This CDR3 has 13 residues. Germline-derived CDR1 and CDR2 are DFQATT and SNEGSKA (reference sequence). For the CDR3, the DNA is TGCAGTGCGCCGGGACCGTTCCAAGAGACCCAGTACTTC. This codes for CSAPGPFQETQYF.

This clonotype has more than one count but fewer than ten. The chain's CDR3 is CASSQDPRGGTDTQYF. The CDR3, as DNA: TGTGCCAGCAGCCAAGATCCCAGGGGAGGGACAGATACGCAGTATTTT. This sequence joins TRBV4-2 and TRBJ2-3; D may be TRBD2 (7 bases). V was shortened by 0 bases and J by 3 bases, with 13 bases between the two germline ends. CDR1 is LGHNA, CDR2 YNFKEQ, per germline. This CDR3 contains 16 residues.

This clonotype was picked up many times. V is TRBV29-1 and J is TRBJ2-5; no firm D call. V lost 4 bases and J 4 bases, leaving 19 bases between the germline ends. Germline-derived CDR1 and CDR2 are SQVTM and ANQGSEA. The CDR3 runs 15 residues. CDR3 DNA sequence: TGCAGCGTTGCCAGGCCGGGCCTGAGGCGAGAGACCCAGTACTTC. Protein sequence: CSVARPGLRRETQYF.